The subject of this entry is one T cell receptor beta chain. Antigen: not known. These data belong to a study of cytomegalovirus exposure and HLA in healthy donors. As for the study in general: The Caucasian-associated ancestry cluster contained about 80% of the 300 to 450 genotyped donors.

General study findings and limits: According to a later analysis, donors in an Asian-associated ancestry cluster reportedly had fewer N-insertions than the roughly 630-donor mean. Presence/absence analyses assumed roughly uniform sequencing depth across donors, which may not hold. A later analysis linked a missense DCLRE1C variant to TCR beta V- and J-gene trimming.

Germline values: CDR1 MNHNS, CDR2 SASEGT. The CDR3 covers 14 residues. V was cut by 0 bases and J by 8 bases, with 13 bases left in between. Both 60 Vbeta primers and 13 Jbeta primers went into the PCR. Clones were sequenced by immunoSEQ multiplex PCR, and TCRdb holds only the in-frame ones, with some missing. The sample yields some 170,000 clones, roughly 76% seen once. V is TRBV6-1 and J is TRBJ1-2; possibly TRBD1 for D (5 bases). The receptor was isolated from a woman aged 50 to 60 in good health and CMV-seronegative. The material sequenced was PBMCs. CDR3 sequence reads: CASSEAGRGRGYTF. The CDR3 coding sequence is TGTGCCAGCAGTGAAGCTGGGCGGGGGAGAGGCTACACCTTC.